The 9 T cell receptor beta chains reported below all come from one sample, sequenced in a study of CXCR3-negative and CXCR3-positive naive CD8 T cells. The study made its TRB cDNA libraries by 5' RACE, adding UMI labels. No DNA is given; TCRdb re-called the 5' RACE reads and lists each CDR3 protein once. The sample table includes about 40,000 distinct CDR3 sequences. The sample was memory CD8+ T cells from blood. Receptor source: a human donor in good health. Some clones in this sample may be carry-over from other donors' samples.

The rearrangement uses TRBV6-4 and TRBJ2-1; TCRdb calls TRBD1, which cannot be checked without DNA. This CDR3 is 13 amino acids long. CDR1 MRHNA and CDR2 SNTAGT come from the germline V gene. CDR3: CASSDSGETEQFF.

CDR3 amino acids: CASSQESEAFF. The chain carries TRBV14 and TRBJ1-1. Germline CDR1 is SGHDN and CDR2 is FVKESK. The CDR3 is made up of 11 amino acids.

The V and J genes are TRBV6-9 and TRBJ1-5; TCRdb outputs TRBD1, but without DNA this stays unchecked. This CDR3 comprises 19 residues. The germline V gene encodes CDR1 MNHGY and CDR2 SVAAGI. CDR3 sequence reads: CASSYSPGVKTRGNQPQHF.

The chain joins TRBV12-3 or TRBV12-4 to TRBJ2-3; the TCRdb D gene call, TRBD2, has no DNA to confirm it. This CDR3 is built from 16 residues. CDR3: CASSLPTSGGTDTQYF.

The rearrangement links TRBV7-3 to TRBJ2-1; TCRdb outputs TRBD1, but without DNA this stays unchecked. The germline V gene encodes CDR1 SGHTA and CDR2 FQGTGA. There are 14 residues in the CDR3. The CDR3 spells CASSLIAGWNEQFF.

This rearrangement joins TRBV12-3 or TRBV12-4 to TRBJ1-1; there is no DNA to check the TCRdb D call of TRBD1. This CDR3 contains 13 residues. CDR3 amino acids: CASSWDRATEAFF.

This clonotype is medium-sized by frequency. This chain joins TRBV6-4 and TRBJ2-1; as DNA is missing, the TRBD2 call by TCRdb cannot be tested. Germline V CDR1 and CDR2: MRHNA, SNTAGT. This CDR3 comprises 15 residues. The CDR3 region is CASSGTSGGANEQFF.

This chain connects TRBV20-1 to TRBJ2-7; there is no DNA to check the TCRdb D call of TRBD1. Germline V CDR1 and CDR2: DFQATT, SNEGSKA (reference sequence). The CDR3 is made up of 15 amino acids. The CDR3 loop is CSARDRGGASYEQYF.

The CDR3 region is CASSGDRKNIQYF. This rearrangement joins TRBV12-3 or TRBV12-4 to TRBJ2-4. The CDR3 contains 13 residues.